The rows below give T cell receptor beta chains drawn from one sample of a study of vaccination effects on CD4 cells after COVID-19. Generated by immunoSEQ multiplex PCR, the TCRdb table keeps only in-frame clones and is missing some. The sample holds 70,000 or so clones, approximately 77% seen once. These receptors' targets are unknown. The source material was CD4+ T cells from PBMCs cultured without peptide, sampled before COVID-19 vaccination. These receptors were collected from a human donor who received a COVID-19 vaccine. Each CDR3 is given without its conserved first and last residue.

>TRBJ1-1|TRBV5-5
ASSFDRNTEAF
>TRBJ1-5|TRBV24-1
AINSRYSNQPQH
>TRBJ2-3|TRBV5-1
ASSVQADTQY
>TRBJ1-5|TRBV21-1
ARGSNQPQH
>TRBJ1-5|TRBV15
ATSRDEGQGRYQPQH
>TRBJ1-2|TRBV7-6
ASSSKLGQTDRDYGYT
>TRBJ2-3|TRBV5-1
ASSSAPTGELTDTQY
>TRBJ2-5|TRBV29-1
SVSRTGVGETQY
>TRBJ2-2|TRBV11-3
ASSPVGGPTGELF
>TRBJ1-6|TRBV18
ASSPLLGQNSPLH
>TRBJ2-6|TRBV5-1
ASSQDRGANVLT
>TRBJ1-2|TRBV6-1
ASSEQTGAFYGYT
>TRBJ2-1|TRBV5-1
ASSPRGTAQREQF
>TRBJ2-1|TRBV19
ASSISHNEQF
>TRBJ2-5|TRBV24-1
ATSDFRVQETQY
>TRBJ1-2|TRBV2
ASSHDGGYT
>TRBJ1-6|TRBV6-5
ASSYQFGNSPLH
>TRBJ1-6|TRBV12-3/TRBV12-4
ASRAGEAPLH
>TRBJ1-5|TRBV2
ASSVRQGGVGQPQH
>TRBJ1-2|TRBV3-1/TRBV3-2
ASSQGAGEGYT
>TRBJ2-3|TRBV7-3
ASSLAGGRTDTQY
>TRBJ1-1|TRBV12-5
ASGFITMNTEAF